Below, 30 T cell receptor beta chains from the same sample are listed, as sequenced in a study of cytomegalovirus exposure and HLA in healthy donors. Vbeta (60) and Jbeta (13) primers were used in the PCR. The method was immunoSEQ multiplex PCR; TCRdb's version includes in-frame clones alone and lacks a portion of them. The table shows fewer than 80,000 clones, with around three quarters occurring only once. Sequenced input: PBMCs. Receptors originate from a man aged 25 to 40 in good health and CMV-seronegative.

The chain couples TRBV5-1 to TRBJ1-4, with 9 bases that match TRBD1. The CDR3 is 16 residues long. Germline CDR1 is SGHRS and CDR2 is YFSETQ. V shed 2 bases, J shed 2 bases, and the junction held 4 bases outside the gene matches. The CDR3 DNA reads TGCGCCAGCAGCTTAGACAGGGGGGCGACTAATGAAAAACTGTTTTTT. Protein: CASSLDRGATNEKLFF. The entire variable domain, with the rest obtained from reference TRBV5-1 and TRBJ1-4, is as follows: KAGVTQTPRYLIKTRGQQVTLSCSPISGHRSVSWYQQTPGQGLQFLFEYFSETQRNKGNFPGRFSGRQFSNSRSEMNVSTLELGDSALYLCASSLDRGATNEKLFFGSGTQLSVL.

This clone was observed once. CDR3 nucleotide sequence: TGTGCCAGCAGCTTAGTAGCGGGCTCCTACAATGAGCAGTTCTTC. As protein: CASSLVAGSYNEQFF. The V call is TRBV11-2, the J call TRBJ2-1; 7 bases line up with TRBD2. CDR3 length: 15 residues. Germline CDR1 and CDR2: SGHAT and FQNNGV. V lost 1 base, J lost 0 bases, and 0 bases stayed unmatched.

The rearrangement joins TRBV5-1 to TRBJ2-1, with D possibly being TRBD2 (9 bases). V was cut by 2 bases and J by 8 bases, with 20 bases left in between. Germline lookup yields CDR1 SGHRS and CDR2 YFSETQ. This CDR3 has 16 residues. CDR3 DNA sequence: TGCGCCAGCAGCTTACAGGGGGGCGGGAGGGTCGATGAGCAGTTCTTC. Residues: CASSLQGGGRVDEQFF. Supplemented by reference TRBV5-1 and TRBJ2-1, the full variable domain reads KAGVTQTPRYLIKTRGQQVTLSCSPISGHRSVSWYQQTPGQGLQFLFEYFSETQRNKGNFPGRFSGRQFSNSRSEMNVSTLELGDSALYLCASSLQGGGRVDEQFFGPGTRLTVL.

This clone showed up just once. V and J are TRBV7-6 and TRBJ2-7; TRBD2 aligns across 10 bases. Germline V gene sequence: CDR1 SGHVS, CDR2 FNYEAQ. Trimming removed 7 bases from V and 5 bases from J; junction bases left unmatched: 20. The CDR3 covers 18 residues. The CDR3 DNA reads as TGTGCCAGCATACCGACAGCAGGATCCGGGACTAGCGTCCACGAGCAGTACTTC. Amino acid sequence: CASIPTAGSGTSVHEQYF.

This clone appeared a single time. The junction departs from germline at one end; a sequencing error may be responsible. V is TRBV28 and J is TRBJ2-7; TRBD2 matches 11 bases. Germline V CDR1 and CDR2: MDHEN, SYDVKM. CDR3 size: 15 residues. The CDR3 reads CTSSLVLAGVYEQYF. DNA of the CDR3: TGTACCAGCAGTTTGGTACTAGCGGGGGTCTACGAGCAGTACTTC.

The chain recombines TRBV5-6 with TRBJ2-5; possibly TRBD1 for D (6 bases). The end of the DNA aligns better with TRBJ2-7, so the J call may be wrong. This CDR3 is 12 amino acids long. Germline V gene data show CDR1 as SGHDT and CDR2 as YYEEEE. The DNA of the CDR3 is TGTGCCAGCAGCTTAACAGGGTACGAGCAGTACTTC. Translation gives CASSLTGYEQYF.

This chain connects TRBV7-2 to TRBJ2-7, with 8 bases matching TRBD1. The CDR3 length is 14 residues. V lost 2 bases, J lost 7 bases, and 7 bases stayed unmatched. Germline V CDR1 and CDR2: SGHTA, FQGNSA. The CDR3 sequence is CASSLPRGLGEQYF. The CDR3, as DNA: TGTGCCAGCAGCTTACCCAGGGGGCTAGGAGAGCAGTACTTC.

Regarding this clone: The germline gene is not matched at one end of the junction; a read error may be the cause. The rearrangement links TRBV11-1 to TRBJ1-1; D possibly corresponds to TRBD1 (6 bases). The CDR3 is 15 residues long. Germline V gene lookup returns CDR1 SGHAT and CDR2 FQDESV (reference sequence). The CDR3 loop reads CASSWAGDRNSEAFF. In DNA form, the CDR3 reads TGTGCCAGCAGCTGGGCAGGGGATAGGAACTCTGAAGCTTTCTTT. The full variable domain, its missing parts supplied by reference TRBV11-1 and TRBJ1-1, is EAEVAQSPRYKITEKSQAVAFWCDPISGHATLYWYRQILGQGPELLVQFQDESVVDDSQLPKDRFSAERLKGVDSTLKIQPAELGDSAMYLCASSWAGDRNSEAFFGQGTRLTVV.

The J gene is TRBJ2-7, the V gene TRBV5-6; D uncertain. This CDR3 has 14 residues. Germline V gives CDR1 SGHDT, CDR2 YYEEEE. The germline V and J ends were trimmed by 0 bases and 3 bases, with 10 bases remaining between them. This CDR3 reads CASSLGGFLYEQYF. CDR3 nucleotide sequence: TGTGCCAGCAGCTTGGGTGGCTTCCTCTACGAGCAGTACTTC. The full variable domain, rest sourced from reference TRBV5-6 and TRBJ2-7, is DAGVTQSPTHLIKTRGQQVTLRCSPKSGHDTVSWYQQALGQGPQFIFQYYEEEERQRGNFPDRFSGHQFPNYSSELNVNALLLGDSALYLCASSLGGFLYEQYFGPGTRLTVT.

The table lists this clone with a count of one. V is TRBV11-2 and J is TRBJ1-2; D is uncertain. Germline assignment: CDR1 SGHAT and CDR2 FQNNGV. The V end was cut by 0 bases, the J end by 8 bases, with 7 bases between. The CDR3 sequence is 12 residues long. Here the CDR3 reads CASSLDRRGYTF. CDR3 in DNA: TGTGCCAGCAGCTTAGATCGGCGGGGCTACACCTTC.

This clone turned up a few times. The V and J genes are TRBV4-2 and TRBJ2-2; unclear D gene. This CDR3 region has 11 residues. Germline V CDR1 and CDR2: LGHNA, YNFKEQ. Trimming stripped 7 bases from V and 5 bases from J, with 5 bases between. The CDR3 DNA reads as TGTGCCAGCACCTATACCGGGGAGCTGTTTTTT. Translation: CASTYTGELFF.

The chain links TRBV11-2 to TRBJ2-1; D gene unclear. This CDR3 comprises 18 residues. The germline V and J ends were trimmed by 1 base and 0 bases, with 16 bases remaining between them. Looked up from germline, CDR1 is SGHAT and CDR2 is FQNNGV. CDR3 DNA sequence: TGTGCCAGCAGCTTAGTCCCCAGGTCAAAGAGCTCCTACAATGAGCAGTTCTTC. It yields the protein CASSLVPRSKSSYNEQFF.

V and J are TRBV7-2 and TRBJ1-2; no clear D gene. The CDR3 is made up of 14 amino acids. Germline assignment: CDR1 SGHTA and CDR2 FQGNSA. The germline V and J ends were trimmed by 1 base and 1 base, with 7 bases remaining between them. The CDR3 spells CASSLDRSNYGYTF. As DNA, the CDR3 is TGTGCCAGCAGCTTAGATAGGAGTAACTATGGCTACACCTTC.

The gene calls are TRBV21-1 and TRBJ1-4. TRBV21-1 is given as a pseudogene. CDR3 length: 14 amino acids. The CDR3: CASSAGGPNEKLFF. The DNA for the CDR3 is TGTGCCAGCAGCGCGGGGGGGCCCAATGAAAAACTGTTTTTT.

V and J are TRBV11-1 and TRBJ1-5; D may be TRBD1 (6 bases). This CDR3 has 13 amino acids. The V gene lost 5 bases and the J gene lost 4 bases, with 9 bases spanning the gap. In germline, CDR1 is SGHAT, CDR2 FQDESV (reference sequence). The CDR3 protein is CASSRDRNQPQHF. The CDR3 DNA reads as TGTGCCAGCAGCCGCGACAGGAATCAGCCCCAGCATTTT.

This clone showed up just once. Relative to the germline gene, one junction end is altered; a read error may explain this. The chain uses TRBV7-9 and TRBJ2-7; TRBD1 agrees at 10 bases. Germline V lookup: CDR1 SEHNR, CDR2 FQNEAQ (reference sequence). The CDR3 has 15 amino acids. The CDR3 nucleotides are TGTCCCAGCAGCTTAGGGACAGGGGTTACGTACGAGCAGTACTTC. Protein sequence: CPSSLGTGVTYEQYF.

The chain links TRBV2 to TRBJ1-1; 7 positions agree with TRBD1. J gave up 0 bases and V 8 bases, and 12 bases lay outside the gene matches. The CDR3 loop spans 16 amino acids. Germline V lookup: CDR1 SNHLY, CDR2 FYNNEI. CDR3 amino acids: CASVRSGGRMNTEAFF. The CDR3 DNA sequence: TGTGCCAGCGTTCGGTCAGGGGGACGGATGAACACTGAAGCTTTCTTT.

The chain carries TRBV4-2 and TRBJ2-5; D perhaps matches TRBD2 (5 bases). CDR1 and CDR2 from the germline V gene are LGHNA and YNFKEQ. V gave up 4 bases and J gave up 1 base, with 10 bases separating them. The CDR3 is 14 residues long. The CDR3 coding sequence is TGTGCCAGCAGCCGCGGGCCCGCCCAAGAGACCCAGTACTTC. As protein: CASSRGPAQETQYF.

The rearrangement uses TRBV5-6 and TRBJ2-2; 7 bases fit TRBD2. CDR1 SGHDT and CDR2 YYEEEE come from the germline V gene. The CDR3 runs 15 residues. The V gene end was trimmed by 2 bases and the J gene end by 3 bases; junction bases not matched to a gene: 4. The CDR3 reads CASSFRGVDTGELFF. The CDR3 nucleotides read TGTGCCAGCAGCTTTCGGGGGGTAGACACCGGGGAGCTGTTTTTT.

A few counts support this clone. The chain uses TRBV6-1 and TRBJ1-5, with 12 positions matching TRBD1. This CDR3 comprises 14 residues. V gave up 8 bases and J gave up 3 bases; unmatched junction bases: 2. The V gene's germline CDR1 is MNHNS and CDR2 SASEGT. The CDR3 reads CASGDRGHNQPQHF. The CDR3 DNA is TGTGCCAGCGGGGACAGGGGGCACAATCAGCCCCAGCATTTT.

As concerns this clone: Likely a read error: the CDR3 ends without its conserved phenylalanine or tryptophan. V gene TRBV6-5 combines with J gene TRBJ2-7; TRBD2 aligns across 8 bases. J lost 2 bases, V lost 0 bases, and 3 bases had no gene match. The CDR3 consists of 15 residues. Germline CDR1 MNHEY, CDR2 SVGAGI. As DNA, the CDR3 is TGTGCCAGCAGTTACTCCCTAGCGGGCCCCTACGAGCAGTACTTG. Its protein product is CASSYSLAGPYEQYL.

Comment on this clone: Other DNA variants within this sample encode the same CDR3. The chain carries TRBV2 and TRBJ2-3; D call uncertain. CDR1 is SNHLY and CDR2 is FYNNEI in the germline V gene. This CDR3 region has 12 residues. In DNA form, the CDR3 reads TGTGCTGGCACTCTCTCAGGTCCGACGCAGTATTTT. Its protein is CAGTLSGPTQYF.

This sequence joins TRBV6-6 and TRBJ2-2; no definite D call. V was trimmed by 2 bases and J by 7 bases, leaving 11 bases between them. This CDR3 is built from 14 residues. CDR1 is MNHNY and CDR2 is SVGAGI in the germline V gene (reference sequence). The CDR3 nucleotides read TGTGCCAGCAGTTACCCTCAGACAAACGGGGAGCTGTTTTTT. Its protein is CASSYPQTNGELFF.

Written as DNA, the CDR3 is TGCAGCGTCGAGGGGCGTGGGACAGGGGGCGAGCAGTACTTC. The encoded protein is CSVEGRGTGGEQYF. This chain uses TRBV29-1 with TRBJ2-7, with TRBD1 matching over 11 bases. Per the germline V gene, CDR1 is SQVTM and CDR2 is ANQGSEA. V was pared by 6 bases and J by 6 bases, with 10 bases of the junction left unmatched. This CDR3 contains 14 residues.

The J gene is TRBJ2-5, the V gene TRBV5-4; 7 bases align to TRBD1. The ends lost 0 bases at V and 11 bases at J; junction bases unmatched: 13. The length of the CDR3 is 15 residues. Germline V CDR1 and CDR2: SGHNT, YYREEE (reference sequence). The CDR3 DNA reads TGTGCCAGCAGCTTGGGAGGGGCAGGGGGAGTTGAGCAGTACTTC. This codes for CASSLGGAGGVEQYF.

The table lists this clone with a few counts. The J gene is TRBJ2-7, the V gene TRBV6-5; 11 bases fit TRBD1. Germline V gene lookup returns CDR1 MNHEY and CDR2 SVGAGI. J gave up 6 bases and V 7 bases, and 8 bases lay outside the gene matches. The CDR3 is 14 residues long. The CDR3 spells CASNSWTGGSEQYF. DNA of the CDR3: TGTGCCAGCAATTCCTGGACAGGGGGCTCCGAGCAGTACTTC.

V is TRBV2 and J is TRBJ2-3; D perhaps matches TRBD2 (8 bases). The germline V and J ends were trimmed by 2 bases and 4 bases, with 19 bases remaining between them. The CDR3 totals 17 residues. The germline V gene has CDR1 SNHLY and CDR2 FYNNEI. This CDR3 reads CASSELEGAGGADTQYF. CDR3 bases: TGTGCCAGCAGTGAATTGGAGGGGGCGGGAGGCGCAGATACGCAGTATTTT.

This clone was observed a few times. The V call is TRBV4-3, the J call TRBJ1-1; TRBD1 agrees at 8 bases. The CDR3 is 14 residues long. J lost 2 bases, V lost 5 bases, and 4 bases had no gene match. In germline, CDR1 is LGHNA, CDR2 YSLEER. As DNA, the CDR3 is TGCGCCAGCAGCGTGGGACAGGACAACACTGAAGCTTTCTTT. As protein: CASSVGQDNTEAFF.

V gene TRBV7-2 combines with J gene TRBJ2-7; D call uncertain. Germline CDR1 and CDR2: SGHTA and FQGNSA. Trimming took 1 base from V and 0 from J, leaving 7 bases between them. This CDR3 has 14 residues. CDR3 sequence: CASSLDPNSYEQYF. CDR3 coding DNA: TGTGCCAGCAGCTTAGATCCTAACTCCTACGAGCAGTACTTC. Full variable domain (rest looked up from reference TRBV7-2 and TRBJ2-7): GAGVSQSPSNKVTEKGKDVELRCDPISGHTALYWYRQSLGQGLEFLIYFQGNSAPDKSGLPSDRFSAERTGGSVSTLTIQRTQQEDSAVYLCASSLDPNSYEQYFGPGTRLTVT.

In its sample, this clone was seen once. The V and J genes are TRBV19 and TRBJ2-1, with 10 bases lining up with TRBD2. The trim removed 7 bases at V and 1 base at J, leaving 4 bases unmatched. Germline V gene lookup returns CDR1 LNHDA and CDR2 SQIVND (reference sequence). The length of the CDR3 is 15 residues. CDR3 in amino acids: CASTTSGVSYNEQFF. The CDR3 DNA reads TGTGCCAGTACTACTAGCGGGGTATCCTACAATGAGCAGTTCTTC.